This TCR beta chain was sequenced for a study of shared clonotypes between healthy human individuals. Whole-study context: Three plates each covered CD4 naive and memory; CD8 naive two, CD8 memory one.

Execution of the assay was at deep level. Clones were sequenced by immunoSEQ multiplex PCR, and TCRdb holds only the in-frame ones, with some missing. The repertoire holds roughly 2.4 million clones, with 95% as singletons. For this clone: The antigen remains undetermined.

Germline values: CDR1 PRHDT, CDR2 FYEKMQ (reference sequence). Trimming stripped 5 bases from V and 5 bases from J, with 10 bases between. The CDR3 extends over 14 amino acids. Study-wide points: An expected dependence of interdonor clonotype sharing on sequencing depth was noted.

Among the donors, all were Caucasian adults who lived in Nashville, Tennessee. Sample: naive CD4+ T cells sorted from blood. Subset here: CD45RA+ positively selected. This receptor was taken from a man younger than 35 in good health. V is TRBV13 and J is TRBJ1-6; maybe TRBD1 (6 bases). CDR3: CASSTGTHNSPLHF. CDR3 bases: TGTGCCAGCAGCACCGGGACACATAATTCACCCCTCCACTTT. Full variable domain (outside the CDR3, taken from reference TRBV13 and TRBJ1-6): AAGVIQSPRHLIKEKRETATLKCYPIPRHDTVYWYQQGPGQDPQFLISFYEKMQSDKGSIPDRFSAQQFSDYHSELNMSSLELGDSALYFCASSTGTHNSPLHFGNGTRLTVT.